This TCR beta chain stems from a study of OX40 agonist ivuxolimab in advanced cancers. About the study: Every 2 weeks, patients got intravenous ivuxolimab at one of six dose levels (0.01-10 mg/kg). Those treated in dose escalation had hepatocellular carcinoma, melanoma, renal cell cancer or head and neck cancer. Study outcomes and limitations: People who partly responded at 0.1-3.0 mg/kg had some of the least clonal expansion seen.

About this clone: Its target is not known.

Assay: immunoSEQ multiplex PCR; the TCRdb copy retains only in-frame clones and omits some. This sample has approximately 46,000 clones, with roughly 80% found just once. Systemic immunosuppression or a history of autoimmune disease excluded patients. The starting material was CD4+ or CD8+ T cells sorted from blood, obtained in a trial of the OX40 agonist ivuxolimab. The sequence was collected from an adult with an advanced solid tumor such as melanoma, head and neck, liver or kidney cancer.

CDR3 region: CASSRTGTESYEQYF. CDR3 coding DNA: TGTGCCAGTAGTCGAACCGGGACAGAATCCTACGAGCAGTACTTC. This chain uses TRBV19 with TRBJ2-7, with 7 bases aligning to TRBD1. Germline trimming cut 5 bases from V and 1 base from J; bases unmatched to any gene: 8. Germline CDR1 LNHDA, CDR2 SQIVND (reference sequence). This CDR3 is built from 15 residues.